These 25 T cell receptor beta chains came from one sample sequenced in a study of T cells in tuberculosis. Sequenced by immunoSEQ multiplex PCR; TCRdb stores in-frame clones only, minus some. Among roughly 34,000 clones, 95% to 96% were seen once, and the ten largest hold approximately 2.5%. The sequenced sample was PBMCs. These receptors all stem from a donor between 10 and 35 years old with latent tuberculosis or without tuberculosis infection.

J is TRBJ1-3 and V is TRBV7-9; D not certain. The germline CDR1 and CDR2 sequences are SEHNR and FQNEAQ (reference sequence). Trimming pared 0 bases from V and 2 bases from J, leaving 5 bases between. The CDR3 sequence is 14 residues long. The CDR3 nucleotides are TGTGCCAGCAGCTTAGCGGCAGCTGGAAACACCATATATTTT. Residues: CASSLAAAGNTIYF.

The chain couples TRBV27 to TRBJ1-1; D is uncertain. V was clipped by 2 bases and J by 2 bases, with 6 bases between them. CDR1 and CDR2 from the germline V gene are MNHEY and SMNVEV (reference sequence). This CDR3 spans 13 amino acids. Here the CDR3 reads CASSLGRNTEAFF. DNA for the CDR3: TGTGCCAGCAGTTTAGGCAGAAACACTGAAGCTTTCTTT.

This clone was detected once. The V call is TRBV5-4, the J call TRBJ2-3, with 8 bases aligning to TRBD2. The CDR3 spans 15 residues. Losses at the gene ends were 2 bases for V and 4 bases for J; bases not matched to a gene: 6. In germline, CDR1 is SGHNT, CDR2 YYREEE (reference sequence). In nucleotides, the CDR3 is TGTGCCAGCAGCTTAAGGTCCGGGAGGGCAGATACGCAGTATTTT. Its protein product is CASSLRSGRADTQYF.

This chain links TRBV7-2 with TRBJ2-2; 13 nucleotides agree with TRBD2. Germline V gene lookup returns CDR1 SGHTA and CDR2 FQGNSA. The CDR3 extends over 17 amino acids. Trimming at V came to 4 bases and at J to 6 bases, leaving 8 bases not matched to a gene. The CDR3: CASSSTPLAGGPGELFF. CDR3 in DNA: TGTGCCAGCAGCTCTACCCCACTAGCGGGGGGGCCCGGGGAGCTGTTTTTT. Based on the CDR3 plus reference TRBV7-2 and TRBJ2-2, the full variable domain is GAGVSQSPSNKVTEKGKDVELRCDPISGHTALYWYRQSLGQGLEFLIYFQGNSAPDKSGLPSDRFSAERTGGSVSTLTIQRTQQEDSAVYLCASSSTPLAGGPGELFFGEGSRLTVL.

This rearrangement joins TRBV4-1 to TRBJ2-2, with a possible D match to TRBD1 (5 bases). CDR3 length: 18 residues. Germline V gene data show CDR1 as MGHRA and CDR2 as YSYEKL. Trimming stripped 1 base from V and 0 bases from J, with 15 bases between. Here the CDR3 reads CASSQVVLAGTNTGELFF. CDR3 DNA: TGCGCCAGCAGCCAAGTCGTCCTGGCAGGGACGAACACCGGGGAGCTGTTTTTT.

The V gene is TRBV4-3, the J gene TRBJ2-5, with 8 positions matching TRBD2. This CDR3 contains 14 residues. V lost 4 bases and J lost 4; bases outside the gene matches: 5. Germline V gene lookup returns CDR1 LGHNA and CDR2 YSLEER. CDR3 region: CASSPGLAGETQYF. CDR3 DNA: TGCGCCAGCAGCCCCGGACTAGCAGGAGAGACCCAGTACTTC.

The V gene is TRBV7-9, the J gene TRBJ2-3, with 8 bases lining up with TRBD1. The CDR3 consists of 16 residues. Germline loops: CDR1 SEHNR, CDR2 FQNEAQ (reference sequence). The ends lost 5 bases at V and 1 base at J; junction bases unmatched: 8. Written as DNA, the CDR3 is TGTGCCAGCAGCCCCGGGCAGGGGGCTGGCACAGATACGCAGTATTTT. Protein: CASSPGQGAGTDTQYF.

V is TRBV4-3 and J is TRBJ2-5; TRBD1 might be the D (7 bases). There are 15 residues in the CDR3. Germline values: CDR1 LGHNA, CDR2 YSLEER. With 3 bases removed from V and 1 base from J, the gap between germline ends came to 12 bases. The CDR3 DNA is TGCGCCAGCAGCCATCAGGGGGGTGGCCAAGAGACCCAGTACTTC. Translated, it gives CASSHQGGGQETQYF.

CDR3 protein: CASSLRYDSYEQYF. CDR3 nucleotides: TGTGCCAGCAGCTTACGGTATGATTCCTACGAGCAGTACTTC. The chain recombines TRBV13 with TRBJ2-7; D is unclear. This CDR3 spans 14 amino acids. CDR1 PRHDT and CDR2 FYEKMQ come from the germline V gene (reference sequence). Trimming took 2 bases from V and 1 from J, leaving 9 bases between them.

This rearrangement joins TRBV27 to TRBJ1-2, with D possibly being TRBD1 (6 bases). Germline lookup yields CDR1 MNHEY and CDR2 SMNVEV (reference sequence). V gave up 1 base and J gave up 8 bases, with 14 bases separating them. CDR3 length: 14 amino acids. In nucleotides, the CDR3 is TGTGCCAGCAGTTTATATACGACAGGAAGGGGCTACACCTTC. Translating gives CASSLYTTGRGYTF.

The CDR3 here is CASSTAGASSYEQYF. The CDR3 nucleotides are TGTGCCAGTAGTACTGCAGGGGCCAGCTCCTACGAGCAGTACTTC. The V and J genes are TRBV19 and TRBJ2-7; a possible D gene is TRBD1 (6 bases). Between the trimmed V and J ends, which lost 4 bases and 0 bases, there was a span of 13 bases. In germline, CDR1 is LNHDA, CDR2 SQIVND (reference sequence). The CDR3 has 15 amino acids.

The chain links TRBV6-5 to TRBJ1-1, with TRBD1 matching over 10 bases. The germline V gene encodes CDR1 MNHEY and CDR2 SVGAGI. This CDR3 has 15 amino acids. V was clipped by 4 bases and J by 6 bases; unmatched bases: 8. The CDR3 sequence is CASSWDRGQHAEAFF. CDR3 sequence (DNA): TGTGCCAGCAGTTGGGACAGGGGACAACATGCTGAAGCTTTCTTT.

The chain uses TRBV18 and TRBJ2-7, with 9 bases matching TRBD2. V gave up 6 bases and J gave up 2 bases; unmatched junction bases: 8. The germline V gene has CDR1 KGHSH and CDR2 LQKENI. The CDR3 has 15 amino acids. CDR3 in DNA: TGTGCCAGCTCGCGTAGCGGGAGTTCCCCCTACGAGCAGTACTTC. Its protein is CASSRSGSSPYEQYF. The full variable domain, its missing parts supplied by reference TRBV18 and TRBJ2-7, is NAGVMQNPRHLVRRRGQEARLRCSPMKGHSHVYWYRQLPEEGLKFMVYLQKENIIDESGMPKERFSAEFPKEGPSILRIQQVVRGDSAAYFCASSRSGSSPYEQYFGPGTRLTVT.

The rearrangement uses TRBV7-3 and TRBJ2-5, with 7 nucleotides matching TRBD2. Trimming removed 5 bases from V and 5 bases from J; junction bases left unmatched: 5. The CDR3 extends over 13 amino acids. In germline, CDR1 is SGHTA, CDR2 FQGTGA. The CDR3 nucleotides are TGTGCCAGCAGCCCCAAGGGAGGGGAGACCCAGTACTTC. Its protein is CASSPKGGETQYF.

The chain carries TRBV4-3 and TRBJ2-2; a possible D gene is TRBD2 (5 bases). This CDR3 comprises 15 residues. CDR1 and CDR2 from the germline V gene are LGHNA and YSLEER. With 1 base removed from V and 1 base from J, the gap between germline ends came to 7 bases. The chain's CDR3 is CASSQASGNTGELFF. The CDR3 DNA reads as TGCGCCAGCAGCCAAGCCAGCGGGAACACCGGGGAGCTGTTTTTT.

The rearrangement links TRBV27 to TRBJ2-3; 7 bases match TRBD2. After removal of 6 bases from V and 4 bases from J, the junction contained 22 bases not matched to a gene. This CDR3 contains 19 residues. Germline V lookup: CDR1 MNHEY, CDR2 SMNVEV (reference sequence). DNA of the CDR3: TGTGCCAGCAGCGAGTTGAACCCCGCGGGACTACCCAACCCAGATACGCAGTATTTT. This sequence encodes CASSELNPAGLPNPDTQYF.

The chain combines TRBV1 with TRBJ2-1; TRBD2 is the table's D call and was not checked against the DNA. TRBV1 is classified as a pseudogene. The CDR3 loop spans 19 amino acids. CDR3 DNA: TGCACCAGCAGCCAAGTACGGCCCCTAGCGGGGGGGGAGTACAATGAGCAGTTCTTC. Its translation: CTSSQVRPLAGGEYNEQFF.

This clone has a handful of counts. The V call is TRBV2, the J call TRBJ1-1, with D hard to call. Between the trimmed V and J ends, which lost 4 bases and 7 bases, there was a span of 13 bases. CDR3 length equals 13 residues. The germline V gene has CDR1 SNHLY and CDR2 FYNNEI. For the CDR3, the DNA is TGTGCCAGCAGTGTTCAATTTCATAGTGAAGCTTTCTTT. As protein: CASSVQFHSEAFF. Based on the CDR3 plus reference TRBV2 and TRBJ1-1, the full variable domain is EPEVTQTPSHQVTQMGQEVILRCVPISNHLYFYWYRQILGQKVEFLVSFYNNEISEKSEIFDDQFSVERPDGSNFTLKIRSTKLEDSAMYFCASSVQFHSEAFFGQGTRLTVV.

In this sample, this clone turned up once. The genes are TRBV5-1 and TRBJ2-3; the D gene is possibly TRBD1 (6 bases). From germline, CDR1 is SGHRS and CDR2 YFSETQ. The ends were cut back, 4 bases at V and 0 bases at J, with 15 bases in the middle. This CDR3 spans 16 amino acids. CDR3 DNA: TGCGCCAGCAGCCCACCACAGGGTGTTAGCACAGATACGCAGTATTTT. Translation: CASSPPQGVSTDTQYF.

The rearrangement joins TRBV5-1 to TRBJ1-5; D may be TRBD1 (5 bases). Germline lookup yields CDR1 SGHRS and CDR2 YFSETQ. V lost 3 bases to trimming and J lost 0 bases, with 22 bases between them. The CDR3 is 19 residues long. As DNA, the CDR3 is TGCGCCAGCAGCTCGCGCAAGGGTGGGGACTTCTATAGCAATCAGCCCCAGCATTTT. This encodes CASSSRKGGDFYSNQPQHF. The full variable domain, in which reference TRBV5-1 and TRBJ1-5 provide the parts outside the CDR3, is KAGVTQTPRYLIKTRGQQVTLSCSPISGHRSVSWYQQTPGQGLQFLFEYFSETQRNKGNFPGRFSGRQFSNSRSEMNVSTLELGDSALYLCASSSRKGGDFYSNQPQHFGDGTRLSIL.

CDR3 in amino acids: CASSLGLPPNNEQFF. CDR3 DNA: TGTGCCAGCAGCTTAGGACTCCCCCCTAACAATGAGCAGTTCTTC. The chain employs TRBV7-3 and TRBJ2-1; a weak D match, TRBD2 (5 bases). The CDR3 is made up of 15 amino acids. Germline V gene lookup returns CDR1 SGHTA and CDR2 FQGTGA. V lost 2 bases to trimming and J lost 5 bases, with 13 bases between them.

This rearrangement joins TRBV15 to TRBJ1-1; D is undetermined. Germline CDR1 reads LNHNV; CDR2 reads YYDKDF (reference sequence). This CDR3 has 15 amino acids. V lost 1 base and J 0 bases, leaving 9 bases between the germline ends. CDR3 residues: CATSRGGLMNTEAFF. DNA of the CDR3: TGTGCCACCAGCAGAGGAGGCCTCATGAACACTGAAGCTTTCTTT.

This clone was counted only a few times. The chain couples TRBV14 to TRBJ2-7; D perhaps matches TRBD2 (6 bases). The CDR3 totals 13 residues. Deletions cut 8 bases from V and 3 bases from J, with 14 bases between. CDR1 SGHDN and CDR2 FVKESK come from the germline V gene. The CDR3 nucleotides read TGTGCCAGCCCCTCCGGCGGGGACTACGAGCAGTACTTC. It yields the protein CASPSGGDYEQYF.

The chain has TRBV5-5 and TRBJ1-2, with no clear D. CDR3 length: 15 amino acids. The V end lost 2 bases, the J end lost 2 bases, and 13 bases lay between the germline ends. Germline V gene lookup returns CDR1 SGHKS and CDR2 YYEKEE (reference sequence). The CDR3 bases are TGTGCCAGCAGCTTTTACGCGTCAGGCAACTATGGCTACACCTTC. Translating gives CASSFYASGNYGYTF.

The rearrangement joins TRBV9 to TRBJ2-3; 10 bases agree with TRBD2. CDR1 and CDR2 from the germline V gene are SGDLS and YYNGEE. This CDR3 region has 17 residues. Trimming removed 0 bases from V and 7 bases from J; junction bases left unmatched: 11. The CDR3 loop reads CASSVDFLAGAQNTQYF. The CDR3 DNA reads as TGTGCCAGCAGCGTAGATTTCCTAGCGGGAGCTCAAAATACGCAGTATTTT.